The clone carrying this TCR beta chain has a count of ten or more. Its specificity is unknown. Isolation of PBMCs was performed on around 9.3 ml fresh peripheral blood. The data were obtained in a study of T cells in Graves' hyperthyroidism and ophthalmopathy. Background on the study: Prior to any treatment, at the point of initial diagnosis, peripheral blood was collected.

There were TCR beta CDR3 regions amplified from RNA transcripts. TCR CDR3 underwent first-round RT-PCR with the HTBI primer set. TCRdb re-called the multiplex PCR reads with MiXCR, one entry per CDR3 protein. The repertoire consists of over 450,000 distinct CDR3 sequences, with roughly an eighth occurring once and the leading ten covering around 17%. General study points: Median prediction lead before ophthalmopathy onset was 5.5 to 7 months with the model. Ophthalmopathy was separated from stable hyperthyroidism by a 13 V-J model.

Germline CDR1 is DFQATT and CDR2 is SNEGSKA (reference sequence). This CDR3 is 15 amino acids long. Trimming took 3 bases from V and 3 from J, leaving 16 bases between them. The chain uses TRBV20-1 and TRBJ2-3; possible D gene TRBD2, 6 bases. The sample comprised blood. The source of this sequence is a woman aged 18-29 years with Graves' hyperthyroidism. CDR3 protein: CSASQTGVGTDTQYF. The CDR3 nucleotides read TGCAGTGCTAGCCAAACGGGAGTTGGGACAGATACGCAGTATTTT.